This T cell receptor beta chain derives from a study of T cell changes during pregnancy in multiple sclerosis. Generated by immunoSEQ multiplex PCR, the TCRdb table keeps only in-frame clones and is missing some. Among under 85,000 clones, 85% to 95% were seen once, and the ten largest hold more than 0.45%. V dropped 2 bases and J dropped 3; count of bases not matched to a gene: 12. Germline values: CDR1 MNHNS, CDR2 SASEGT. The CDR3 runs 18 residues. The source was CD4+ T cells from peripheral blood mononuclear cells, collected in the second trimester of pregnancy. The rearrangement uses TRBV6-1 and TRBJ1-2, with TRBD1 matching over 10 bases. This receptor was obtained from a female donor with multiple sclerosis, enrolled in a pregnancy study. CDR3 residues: CASSEFGDRGRGYYGYTF. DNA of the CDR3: TGTGCCAGCAGTGAATTTGGAGACAGGGGGCGAGGATACTATGGCTACACCTTC.